Given below is one TCR beta chain in context. The data stem from a study of control samples from healthy donors and cancer patients. Libraries were prepared by immunoSEQ multiplex PCR; TCRdb keeps only in-frame clonotypes and omits some of them. The sample carries around 99,000 clones, about nine tenths recorded once. This CDR3 has 12 amino acids. Trimming left V 12 bases short and J 1 base short, with 10 bases between. CDR1 KGHDR and CDR2 SFDVKD come from the germline V gene. Material: blood. V gene TRBV24-1 combines with J gene TRBJ2-3; unclear D gene. The clonotype was recovered from a human donor in good health. The donor label of this sample is uncertain. CDR3 protein: CASGGGTDTQYF. CDR3 bases: TGTGCCTCAGGCGGCGGCACAGATACGCAGTATTTT.